A single sample gave rise to the 29 T cell receptor beta chains below, sequenced in a study of TIL therapy for anti-PD-1-resistant metastatic lung cancer. As to time point: pre-treatment sample, taken before nivolumab and TIL therapy. Sequencing used immunoSEQ v3. Here immunoSEQ multiplex PCR was the method, and the copy in TCRdb shows in-frame clones only, minus some. The data hold 55,000 or so clones, with 75% to 90% observed a single time. The sequencing used blood, collected at baseline. The receptors originated from a person between 25 and 80 years old with non-small cell lung cancer.

This sequence joins TRBV5-1 and TRBJ2-1; D is perhaps TRBD2 (6 bases). CDR1 is SGHRS and CDR2 is YFSETQ in the germline V gene. This CDR3 spans 14 amino acids. Deletions cut 1 base from V and 6 bases from J, with 11 bases between. CDR3 in DNA: TGCGCCAGCAGCTTGAGTCGGGGGAGCAATGAGCAGTTCTTC. Amino acid sequence: CASSLSRGSNEQFF.

V is TRBV4-1 and J is TRBJ2-7; the D gene is possibly TRBD1 (5 bases). The CDR3 consists of 15 residues. Germline values: CDR1 MGHRA, CDR2 YSYEKL. V lost 0 bases, J lost 2 bases, and 11 bases lay in between. Written as DNA, the CDR3 is TGCGCCAGCAGCCAAGAGCCAGGGTTAACCTACGAGCAGTACTTC. This sequence encodes CASSQEPGLTYEQYF.

J is TRBJ2-7 and V is TRBV4-1; TRBD2 agrees at 9 bases. J gave up 3 bases and V 1 base, and 1 base lay outside the gene matches. Germline CDR1 MGHRA, CDR2 YSYEKL. The length of the CDR3 is 14 residues. The CDR3 DNA is TGCGCCAGCAGCCAAGTAGCGGGGGTCTACGAGCAGTACTTC. This encodes CASSQVAGVYEQYF.

V gene TRBV7-8 combines with J gene TRBJ1-5; possibly TRBD1 for D (5 bases). Germline CDR1 SGHVS, CDR2 FQNEAQ. Deletions cut 0 bases from V and 2 bases from J, with 11 bases between. This CDR3 region has 16 residues. DNA of the CDR3: TGTGCCAGCAGCTTAGCGGGGGTTAGCCGCAATCAGCCCCAGCATTTT. Translated, it gives CASSLAGVSRNQPQHF.

This chain links TRBV7-2 with TRBJ2-7, with TRBD2 as a possible D gene (5 bases). Per the germline V gene, CDR1 is SGHTA and CDR2 is FQGNSA. V lost 5 bases to trimming and J lost 2 bases, with 16 bases between them. The CDR3 runs to 15 residues. Here the CDR3 DNA reads TGTGCCAGCAGCGATCTAGGACTTCCCGCCTACGAGCAGTACTTC. The encoded protein is CASSDLGLPAYEQYF. Supplemented by reference TRBV7-2 and TRBJ2-7, the full variable domain reads GAGVSQSPSNKVTEKGKDVELRCDPISGHTALYWYRQSLGQGLEFLIYFQGNSAPDKSGLPSDRFSAERTGGSVSTLTIQRTQQEDSAVYLCASSDLGLPAYEQYFGPGTRLTVT.

This sequence joins TRBV18 and TRBJ2-2; unclear D gene. Germline CDR1 reads KGHSH; CDR2 reads LQKENI. Trimming took 2 bases from V and 9 from J, leaving 10 bases between them. This CDR3 region has 13 residues. CDR3 loop: CASSPEESRELFF. In nucleotides, the CDR3 is TGTGCCAGCTCACCAGAGGAGTCCCGGGAGCTGTTTTTT.

The chain uses TRBV29-1 and TRBJ1-5; TRBD1 matches 7 bases. CDR1 is SQVTM and CDR2 is ANQGSEA in the germline V gene. The CDR3 has 13 amino acids. V lost 6 bases, J lost 3 bases, and 5 bases stayed unmatched. The CDR3 DNA follows: TGCAGCGTGGGGGGACAGTACAATCAGCCCCAGCATTTT. Translated, it gives CSVGGQYNQPQHF.

This clone was counted once. The rearrangement joins TRBV29-1 to TRBJ1-1; D ambiguous. Germline V gene lookup returns CDR1 SQVTM and CDR2 ANQGSEA. This CDR3 contains 11 residues. Trimming took 7 bases from V and 1 from J, leaving 7 bases between them. The CDR3 spells CSASWNTEAFF. CDR3 DNA: TGCAGCGCGAGTTGGAACACTGAAGCTTTCTTT.

The CDR3 region has the DNA TGTGCCAGCAGCCCAGGGATGGGAAAAACAGATACGCAGTATTTT. This sequence encodes CASSPGMGKTDTQYF. The chain has TRBV7-7 and TRBJ2-3; tentatively, D is TRBD1 (5 bases). V lost 5 bases, J lost 3 bases, and 15 bases lay in between. Germline-derived CDR1 and CDR2 are SSHAT and FNYEAQ (reference sequence). There are 15 residues in the CDR3.

This clone was detected only a few times. V is TRBV5-1 and J is TRBJ1-4, with no clear D. CDR1 is SGHRS, CDR2 YFSETQ, per germline. The CDR3 totals 15 residues. Trimming took 1 base from V and 6 from J, leaving 13 bases between them. The CDR3 here is CASSLMGKLDEKLFF. DNA for the CDR3: TGCGCCAGCAGCTTGATGGGGAAATTAGATGAAAAACTGTTTTTT.

The chain recombines TRBV11-2 with TRBJ2-2; 13 bases agree with TRBD2. Germline V CDR1 and CDR2: SGHAT, FQNNGV. The CDR3 has 18 residues. J lost 5 bases, V lost 5 bases, and 11 bases had no gene match. The CDR3 region has the DNA TGTGCCAGCAGCGAACTAGCGGGAGGGCCCAGCGGAACCGGGGAGCTGTTTTTT. It specifies CASSELAGGPSGTGELFF.

This clone is a singleton in its sample. The chain is built from TRBV6-2 or TRBV6-3 and TRBJ2-1; TRBD2 aligns across 13 bases. CDR3 size: 18 residues. The trim removed 4 bases at V and 0 bases at J, leaving 6 bases unmatched. The V gene's germline CDR1 is MNHEY and CDR2 SVGEGT. CDR3 sequence reads: CASSSRTSGGSSYNEQFF. As DNA, the CDR3 is TGTGCCAGCAGTTCGAGGACTAGCGGGGGCAGCTCCTACAATGAGCAGTTCTTC.

The genes are TRBV7-9 and TRBJ2-3; 7 bases agree with TRBD1. Losses at the gene ends were 3 bases for V and 2 bases for J; bases not matched to a gene: 5. This CDR3 has 15 amino acids. Germline V gene lookup returns CDR1 SEHNR and CDR2 FQNEAQ (reference sequence). The CDR3 sequence is CASSLPGQSTDTQYF. The CDR3 DNA sequence: TGTGCCAGCAGCTTGCCGGGACAGTCCACAGATACGCAGTATTTT.

J is TRBJ1-3 and V is TRBV4-3, with D maybe TRBD1 (5 bases). This CDR3 has 16 amino acids. Germline CDR1 LGHNA, CDR2 YSLEER. V lost 4 bases and J lost 0, with 13 bases in between. The CDR3 coding sequence is TGCGCCAGCAGCCCCAGGGCGCACAGCTCTGGAAACACCATATATTTT. Its translation is CASSPRAHSSGNTIYF.

The V and J genes are TRBV6-5 and TRBJ2-1; D unresolved. The CDR3 extends over 16 amino acids. V lost 0 bases and J lost 2, with 11 bases in between. The germline V gene encodes CDR1 MNHEY and CDR2 SVGAGI. CDR3 in amino acids: CASSYSIRATYNEQFF. In nucleotides, the CDR3 is TGTGCCAGCAGTTACTCGATAAGAGCGACCTACAATGAGCAGTTCTTC.

The chain joins TRBV7-2 to TRBJ2-7, with 8 bases identical to TRBD2. Germline V CDR1 and CDR2: SGHTA, FQGNSA. The CDR3 covers 13 residues. V shed 8 bases and J 2 bases; nucleotides not matched to a gene: 5. Here the CDR3 reads CASSGGAAYEQYF. The CDR3 DNA reads as TGTGCCAGCTCGGGAGGGGCCGCCTACGAGCAGTACTTC.

This clone was seen only a few times. The gene calls are TRBV5-1 and TRBJ1-6, with D tentatively TRBD1 (5 bases). The CDR3 is 14 amino acids. CDR1 and CDR2 from the germline V gene are SGHRS and YFSETQ. The V end lost 5 bases, the J end lost 6 bases, and 12 bases lay between the germline ends. This CDR3 is CASSSGLGNSPLHF. CDR3 nucleotide sequence: TGCGCCAGCAGTTCAGGGTTAGGTAATTCACCCCTCCACTTT.

The chain links TRBV4-1 to TRBJ2-7, with 8 bases matching TRBD2. CDR3 length: 16 residues. The germline gives CDR1 MGHRA, CDR2 YSYEKL. After removal of 1 base from V and 0 bases from J, the junction contained 5 bases not matched to a gene. CDR3 in DNA: TGCGCCAGCAGCCAAGGTTTTAGCGGGACCTCCTACGAGCAGTACTTC. Its translation is CASSQGFSGTSYEQYF.

The chain combines TRBV6-5 with TRBJ2-7; 8 bases map to TRBD2. Unmatched junction bases numbered 5, after V lost 5 bases and J lost 2 bases. This CDR3 is 14 amino acids long. The germline gives CDR1 MNHEY, CDR2 SVGAGI. CDR3 residues: CASSPSGSTYEQYF. CDR3 DNA: TGTGCCAGCAGTCCTAGCGGGTCAACCTACGAGCAGTACTTC.

This clone was detected once. The chain links TRBV4-1 to TRBJ2-3; a weak D match, TRBD2 (5 bases). Germline V gene lookup returns CDR1 MGHRA and CDR2 YSYEKL. The CDR3 runs 16 residues. The germline V and J ends were trimmed by 4 bases and 1 base, with 15 bases remaining between them. This chain's CDR3 is CASSLLPLAGTDTQYF. CDR3 coding DNA: TGCGCCAGCAGCCTCCTCCCCCTAGCCGGCACAGATACGCAGTATTTT.

The CDR3 reads CARSPRPGTGGRLCSWLNQPQHF. For the CDR3, the DNA is TGTGCCAGAAGCCCTAGACCCGGGACAGGGGGCCGGTTGTGCTCTTGGCTAAATCAGCCCCAGCATTTT. V and J are TRBV5-3 and TRBJ1-5; 12 nucleotides agree with TRBD1. TRBV5-3 is placed among ORFs of uncertain function. Trimming cost V 4 bases and J 4 bases; bases outside gene matches: 27. The CDR3 loop spans 23 amino acids.

The rearrangement joins TRBV4-1 to TRBJ2-7; possible D gene TRBD1, 6 bases. This CDR3 is 15 amino acids long. The V end was cut by 0 bases, the J end by 3 bases, with 12 bases between. The germline CDR1 and CDR2 sequences are MGHRA and YSYEKL. As DNA, the CDR3 is TGCGCCAGCAGCCAAGATTCAACAGGGTTCTACGAGCAGTACTTC. Its protein product is CASSQDSTGFYEQYF.

This clone was seen once. The chain recombines TRBV19 with TRBJ2-3; tentative D call: TRBD1 (5 bases). Trimming took off 7 bases at V and 4 bases at J, with 18 bases between the two ends. Per the germline V gene, CDR1 is LNHDA and CDR2 is SQIVND (reference sequence). The CDR3 is 15 amino acids. This chain's CDR3 is CASTNTPRAADTQYF. Here the CDR3 DNA reads TGTGCCAGTACCAACACTCCCAGGGCGGCAGATACGCAGTATTTT.

V is TRBV28 and J is TRBJ2-3; D gene uncertain. V lost 1 base, J lost 7 bases, and 6 bases lay in between. Per germline, CDR1 MDHEN and CDR2 SYDVKM. This CDR3 has 12 amino acids. Here the CDR3 DNA reads TGTGCCAGCAGTTTATCGGAGAATACGCAGTATTTT. As protein: CASSLSENTQYF. The full variable domain, in which reference TRBV28 and TRBJ2-3 provide the parts outside the CDR3, is DVKVTQSSRYLVKRTGEKVFLECVQDMDHENMFWYRQDPGLGLRLIYFSYDVKMKEKGDIPEGYSVSREKKERFSLILESASTNQTSMYLCASSLSENTQYFGPGTRLTVL.

The genes are TRBV28 and TRBJ2-7, with 10 bases identical to TRBD2. The CDR3 has 18 residues. Losses at the gene ends were 5 bases for V and 3 bases for J; bases not matched to a gene: 16. Germline loops: CDR1 MDHEN, CDR2 SYDVKM. The CDR3 protein is CASSHSLGNLAGGYEQYF. DNA for the CDR3: TGTGCCAGCAGTCATTCTCTGGGTAATTTAGCGGGGGGCTACGAGCAGTACTTC.

The chain joins TRBV19 to TRBJ2-1; no clear D gene. The germline V gene has CDR1 LNHDA and CDR2 SQIVND (reference sequence). The V and J ends lost 3 bases and 5 bases respectively, with 11 bases between them. The CDR3 extends over 14 amino acids. Here the CDR3 DNA reads TGTGCCAGTAGTATGGCTACTCGAAACAATGAGCAGTTCTTC. This gives the protein CASSMATRNNEQFF.

The rearrangement joins TRBV6-2 or TRBV6-3 to TRBJ2-4, with D hard to call. Trimming cost V 6 bases and J 0 bases, with 12 bases left between them. The CDR3 consists of 15 residues. Looked up from germline, CDR1 is MNHEY and CDR2 is SVGEGT. The CDR3 coding sequence is TGTGCCAGCAGCCCCAAAGACGGAGCCAAAAACATTCAGTACTTC. Encoded protein: CASSPKDGAKNIQYF.

V gene TRBV7-2 combines with J gene TRBJ1-5; a weak D match, TRBD1 (6 bases). V was clipped by 5 bases and J by 0 bases, with 17 bases between them. The CDR3 has 17 residues. The germline V gene has CDR1 SGHTA and CDR2 FQGNSA. The chain's CDR3 is CASSAGQQNYSNQPQHF. The CDR3 nucleotides read TGTGCCAGCAGCGCCGGACAGCAGAATTATAGCAATCAGCCCCAGCATTTT.

The chain is built from TRBV18 and TRBJ2-3; the match to TRBD1 covers 7 bases. Germline V CDR1 and CDR2: KGHSH, LQKENI. This CDR3 spans 18 amino acids. The trim removed 3 bases at V and 0 bases at J, leaving 12 bases unmatched. The CDR3 coding sequence is TGTGCCAGCTCACCCCTACAGGGGATAACAACTAGCACAGATACGCAGTATTTT. This codes for CASSPLQGITTSTDTQYF.